These 4 T cell receptor beta chains originate from one sample sequenced in a study of cytomegalovirus exposure and HLA in healthy donors. Amplification used 60 Vbeta primers and 13 Jbeta primers. Sequencing used immunoSEQ multiplex PCR; TCRdb keeps in-frame clones, though not all of them. Of 100,000 to 150,000 clones listed, 80% are singletons. What was sequenced was PBMCs. The receptors were gathered from a man under 40 in good health and CMV-seronegative.

The chain is built from TRBV27 and TRBJ2-4; 7 bases map to TRBD1. With 5 bases clipped from V and 2 bases from J, the junction kept 3 bases outside the gene matches. The CDR3 is 14 residues long. Germline CDR1 is MNHEY and CDR2 is SMNVEV (reference sequence). The CDR3 loop is CASSVRGTKNIQYF. Here the CDR3 DNA reads TGTGCCAGCAGTGTCAGGGGGACCAAAAACATTCAGTACTTC.

This chain uses TRBV5-4 with TRBJ2-1; D may be TRBD2 (5 bases). Germline loops: CDR1 SGHNT, CDR2 YYREEE (reference sequence). Trimming removed 4 bases at V and 7 bases at J, with 21 bases between. This CDR3 comprises 16 residues. CDR3 sequence reads: CASSRGSSRRINEQFF. The CDR3 coding sequence is TGTGCCAGCAGCAGAGGGTCTTCGAGGAGAATTAATGAGCAGTTCTTC.

This chain uses TRBV27 with TRBJ2-7, with 7 nucleotides matching TRBD1. From germline, CDR1 is MNHEY and CDR2 SMNVEV (reference sequence). Unmatched junction bases numbered 5, after V lost 3 bases and J lost 3 bases. The CDR3 sequence is 14 residues long. CDR3: CASSFSGTDYEQYF. CDR3 DNA sequence: TGTGCCAGCAGTTTTTCCGGGACAGACTACGAGCAGTACTTC.

The chain links TRBV27 to TRBJ2-1; 7 bases align to TRBD1. CDR3 size: 16 residues. J gave up 2 bases and V 9 bases, and 13 bases lay outside the gene matches. Germline V gene sequence: CDR1 MNHEY, CDR2 SMNVEV (reference sequence). The CDR3 coding sequence is TGTGCCAGTCATACCAACACAGGGGCTCCCTACAATGAGCAGTTCTTC. This encodes CASHTNTGAPYNEQFF.